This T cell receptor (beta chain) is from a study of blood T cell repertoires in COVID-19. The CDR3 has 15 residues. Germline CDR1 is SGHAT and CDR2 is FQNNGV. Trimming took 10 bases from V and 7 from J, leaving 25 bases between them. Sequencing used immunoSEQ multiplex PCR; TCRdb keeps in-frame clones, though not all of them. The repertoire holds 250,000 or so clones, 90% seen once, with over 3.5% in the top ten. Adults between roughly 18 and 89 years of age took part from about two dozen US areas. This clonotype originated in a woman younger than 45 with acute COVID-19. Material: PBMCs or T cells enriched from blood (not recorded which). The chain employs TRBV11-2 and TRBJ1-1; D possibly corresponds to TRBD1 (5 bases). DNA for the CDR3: TGTGCCACCACGAGTCAACCGGGACTGACTAGTGAAGCTTTCTTT. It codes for CATTSQPGLTSEAFF.